This entry lists 14 T cell receptor beta chains sequenced from one sample in a study of graft-versus-host responses after intestinal transplantation. Repertoires were generated with immunoSEQ multiplex PCR, while TCRdb's copy carries only in-frame clones and drops some. This sample yields some 86,000 clones, of which 85% to 95% are seen a single time; 6% belongs to the top ten. These TCRs' antigens remain unknown. Sequencing used unstimulated CD8+ T cells sorted from spleen or lymph node cells, obtained before intestinal transplant. These receptors originate from a human donor who received an intestinal transplant.

V gene TRBV25-1 combines with J gene TRBJ1-2, with D possibly TRBD1 on 5 matching bases. Trimming shortened V by 1 base and J by 5 bases, and 20 bases separated the two germline ends. CDR3 length: 17 residues. CDR1 MGHDK and CDR2 SYGVNS come from the germline V gene. The CDR3, as DNA: TGTGCCAGCAGTGAATGGGGCGGAGGACGAGATTTTTATGGCTACACCTTC. It yields the protein CASSEWGGGRDFYGYTF.

The CDR3 loop reads CASSSGDRFYEQYF. The CDR3 bases are TGTGCCAGCAGCTCAGGGGACAGGTTCTACGAGCAGTACTTC. The gene calls are TRBV7-9 and TRBJ2-7, with 8 bases that match TRBD1. From germline, CDR1 is SEHNR and CDR2 FQNEAQ (reference sequence). The CDR3 spans 14 residues. V shed 4 bases and J 3 bases; nucleotides not matched to a gene: 5.

This chain links TRBV6-5 with TRBJ2-1; 10 nucleotides align to TRBD2. The CDR3 consists of 15 residues. The germline gives CDR1 MNHEY, CDR2 SVGAGI. Losses at the gene ends were 2 bases for V and 4 bases for J; bases not matched to a gene: 2. CDR3 nucleotide sequence: TGTGCCAGCAGTTACGGGACTAGCGCTTACAATGAGCAGTTCTTC. As protein: CASSYGTSAYNEQFF.

The rearrangement links TRBV7-9 to TRBJ2-1; D is unclear. Germline CDR1 SEHNR, CDR2 FQNEAQ (reference sequence). This CDR3 comprises 16 residues. V lost 2 bases, J lost 5 bases, and 16 bases lay in between. The CDR3 DNA reads as TGTGCCAGCAGCTTAAGGATGGAAACCGCTAACAATGAGCAGTTCTTC. Translated, it gives CASSLRMETANNEQFF.

The chain joins TRBV18 to TRBJ2-7, with 11 bases aligning to TRBD1. The CDR3 consists of 18 residues. V shed 5 bases and J 3 bases; nucleotides not matched to a gene: 15. The germline CDR1 and CDR2 sequences are KGHSH and LQKENI. The CDR3 region is CASSTSGQGAKGIYEQYF. The CDR3 nucleotides read TGTGCCAGCTCAACATCTGGACAGGGGGCGAAGGGTATCTACGAGCAGTACTTC.

This clone was observed once. The V call is TRBV19, the J call TRBJ2-4; D is unresolved. V was trimmed by 3 bases and J by 4 bases, leaving 10 bases between them. The germline V gene has CDR1 LNHDA and CDR2 SQIVND (reference sequence). The CDR3 sequence is 14 residues long. This chain's CDR3 is CASSILLEKNIQYF. CDR3 DNA sequence: TGTGCCAGTAGTATCCTTCTGGAGAAAAACATTCAGTACTTC. The full variable domain, completed using reference TRBV19 and TRBJ2-4, is DGGITQSPKYLFRKEGQNVTLSCEQNLNHDAMYWYRQDPGQGLRLIYYSQIVNDFQKGDIAEGYSVSREKKESFPLTVTSAQKNPTAFYLCASSILLEKNIQYFGAGTRLSVL.

In this sample, this clone turned up a few times. The junction departs from germline at one end; a sequencing error may be responsible. The rearrangement joins TRBV10-3 to TRBJ1-2; D might be TRBD1 (5 bases). CDR3 size: 10 residues. CDR1 and CDR2 from the germline V gene are ENHRY and SYGVKD. DNA of the CDR3: TGTGCCATCAGTGAGAGGGGCTCCTTCTTC. Amino acid sequence: CAISERGSFF.

The CDR3 DNA is TGTGCCAGCAGTCCGACGCTAGGGATCCAAGAGACCCAGTACTTC. Its translation: CASSPTLGIQETQYF. The V and J genes are TRBV28 and TRBJ2-5, with D unresolved. Germline-derived CDR1 and CDR2 are MDHEN and SYDVKM. The CDR3 consists of 15 residues. V lost 5 bases and J lost 1, with 14 bases in between. Full variable domain (remainder filled in from reference TRBV28 and TRBJ2-5): DVKVTQSSRYLVKRTGEKVFLECVQDMDHENMFWYRQDPGLGLRLIYFSYDVKMKEKGDIPEGYSVSREKKERFSLILESASTNQTSMYLCASSPTLGIQETQYFGPGTRLLVL.

The genes are TRBV13 and TRBJ1-6; possible D gene TRBD1, 5 bases. V lost 4 bases to trimming and J lost 8 bases, with 15 bases between them. The CDR3 is 15 amino acids. Germline CDR1 reads PRHDT; CDR2 reads FYEKMQ (reference sequence). CDR3 in amino acids: CASSSWGKGDSPLHF. CDR3 in DNA: TGTGCCAGCAGCTCATGGGGGAAAGGGGATTCACCCCTCCACTTT.

The chain recombines TRBV20-1 with TRBJ1-1; possible D gene TRBD1, 6 bases. CDR1 is DFQATT, CDR2 SNEGSKA, per germline (reference sequence). The V gene lost 6 bases and the J gene lost 2 bases, with 7 bases spanning the gap. CDR3 size: 11 residues. CDR3 nucleotide sequence: TGCAGTGCCAGGGGAAACACTGAAGCTTTCTTT. Translating it yields CSARGNTEAFF.

The chain employs TRBV19 and TRBJ1-1; D gene ambiguous. Looked up from germline, CDR1 is LNHDA and CDR2 is SQIVND (reference sequence). CDR3 length: 13 residues. With 5 bases removed from V and 5 bases from J, the gap between germline ends came to 12 bases. CDR3 sequence (DNA): TGTGCCAGTAGTCCGGGCTCGCGAACTGAAGCTTTCTTT. This codes for CASSPGSRTEAFF.

The V call is TRBV13, the J call TRBJ2-7; TRBD1 is a possible D gene (6 bases). Germline CDR1 reads PRHDT; CDR2 reads FYEKMQ (reference sequence). This CDR3 comprises 15 residues. V shed 1 base and J shed 1 base, with 11 bases lying between them. In DNA form, the CDR3 reads TGTGCCAGCAGCTTAGTCGGACAGCCTTCCTACGAGCAGTACTTC. Translating it yields CASSLVGQPSYEQYF.

This rearrangement joins TRBV27 to TRBJ2-7; weak D call: TRBD1 (5 bases). Germline V gene data show CDR1 as MNHEY and CDR2 as SMNVEV (reference sequence). V was trimmed by 2 bases and J by 2 bases, leaving 10 bases between them. The CDR3 is made up of 14 amino acids. The CDR3 DNA follows: TGTGCCAGCAGTTTAACAGGTAACCCCTACGAGCAGTACTTC. It encodes CASSLTGNPYEQYF.

This chain uses TRBV6-5 with TRBJ1-6, with D possibly being TRBD1 (5 bases). CDR3 length equals 13 residues. From germline, CDR1 is MNHEY and CDR2 SVGAGI. V was clipped by 2 bases and J by 8 bases, with 7 bases between them. CDR3 sequence reads: CASSYGGYSPLHF. For the CDR3, the DNA is TGTGCCAGCAGTTACGGGGGGTATTCACCCCTCCACTTT.